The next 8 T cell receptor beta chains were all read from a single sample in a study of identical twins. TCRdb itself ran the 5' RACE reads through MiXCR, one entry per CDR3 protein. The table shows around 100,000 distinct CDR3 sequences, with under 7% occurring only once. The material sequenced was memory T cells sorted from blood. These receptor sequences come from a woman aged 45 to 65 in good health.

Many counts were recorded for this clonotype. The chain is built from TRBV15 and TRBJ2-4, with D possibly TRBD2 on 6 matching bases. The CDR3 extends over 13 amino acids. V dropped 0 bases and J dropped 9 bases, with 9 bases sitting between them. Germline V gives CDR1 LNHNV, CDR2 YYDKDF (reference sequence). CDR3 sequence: CATSREGGGIQYF. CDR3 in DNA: TGTGCCACCAGCAGAGAGGGGGGAGGCATTCAGTACTTC.

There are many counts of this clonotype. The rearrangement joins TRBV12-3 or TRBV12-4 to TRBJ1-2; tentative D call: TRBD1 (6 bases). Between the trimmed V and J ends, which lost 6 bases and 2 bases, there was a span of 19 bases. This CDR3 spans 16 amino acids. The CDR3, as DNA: TGTGCCAGCAGGCGGACGGGGGGGCAAATAAACTATGGCTACACCTTC. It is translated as CASRRTGGQINYGYTF.

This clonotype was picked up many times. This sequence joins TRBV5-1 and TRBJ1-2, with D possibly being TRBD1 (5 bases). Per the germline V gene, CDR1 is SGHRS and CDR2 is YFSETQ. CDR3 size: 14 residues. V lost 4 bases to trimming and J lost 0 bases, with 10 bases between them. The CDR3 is CASSTGEANYGYTF. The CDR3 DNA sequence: TGCGCCAGCAGCACAGGTGAAGCTAACTATGGCTACACCTTC.

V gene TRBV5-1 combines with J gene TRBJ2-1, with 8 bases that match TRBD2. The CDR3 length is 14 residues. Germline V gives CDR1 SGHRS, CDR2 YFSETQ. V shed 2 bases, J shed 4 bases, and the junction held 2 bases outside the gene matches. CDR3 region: CASSLAGVYNEQFF. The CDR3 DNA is TGCGCCAGCAGCTTAGCGGGAGTTTACAATGAGCAGTTCTTC.

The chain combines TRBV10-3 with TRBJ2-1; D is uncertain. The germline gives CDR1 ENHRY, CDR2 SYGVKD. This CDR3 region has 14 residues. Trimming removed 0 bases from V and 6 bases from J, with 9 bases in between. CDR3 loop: CAISESQDGNEQFF. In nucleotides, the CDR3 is TGTGCCATCAGTGAGTCTCAAGATGGCAATGAGCAGTTCTTC.

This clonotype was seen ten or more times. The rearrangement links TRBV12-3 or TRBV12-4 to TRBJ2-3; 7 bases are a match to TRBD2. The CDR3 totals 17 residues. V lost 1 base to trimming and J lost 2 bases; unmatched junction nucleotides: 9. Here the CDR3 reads CASSLGASGLFTDTQYF. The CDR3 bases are TGTGCCAGCAGTTTAGGGGCTAGCGGTCTTTTCACAGATACGCAGTATTTT.

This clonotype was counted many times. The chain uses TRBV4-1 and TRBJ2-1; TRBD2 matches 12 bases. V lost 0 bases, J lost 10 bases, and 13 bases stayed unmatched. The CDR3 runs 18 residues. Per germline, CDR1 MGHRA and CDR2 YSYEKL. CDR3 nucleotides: TGCGCCAGCAGCCAAGATCCCACCTCCCTTGGACTAGCGGGGGAGCAGTTCTTC. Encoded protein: CASSQDPTSLGLAGEQFF.

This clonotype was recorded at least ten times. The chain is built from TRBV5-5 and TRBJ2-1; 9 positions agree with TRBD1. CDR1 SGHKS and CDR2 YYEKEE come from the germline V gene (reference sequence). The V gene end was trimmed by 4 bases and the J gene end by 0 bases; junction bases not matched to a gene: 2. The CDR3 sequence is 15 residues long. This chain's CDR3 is CASSRQGVSYNEQFF. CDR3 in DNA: TGTGCCAGCAGCCGACAGGGGGTCTCCTACAATGAGCAGTTCTTC.